This T cell receptor beta chain derives from a study of shared clonotypes between healthy human individuals. Germline V gene sequence: CDR1 SGHRS, CDR2 YFSETQ. V gave up 4 bases and J gave up 5 bases; unmatched junction bases: 8. This CDR3 is 15 amino acids long. TCRdb's copy holds only in-frame clones and misses some; the assay was immunoSEQ multiplex PCR. The sample records roughly 330,000 clones, approximately 79% being singletons. The receptor was derived from a man aged 25-45 years in good health. V usage is TRBV5-1 and J usage is TRBJ2-2, with 7 bases that match TRBD1. The sample consisted of memory CD4+ T cells sorted from blood. Documented subset: CD45RA-negative fraction. CDR3 DNA sequence: TGCGCCAGCAGCCCGGACAGGTATCGGACCGGGGAGCTGTTTTTT. Encoded protein: CASSPDRYRTGELFF.